A single sample is the source of the 19 T cell receptor beta chains below, sequenced in a study of OX40 agonist ivuxolimab in advanced cancers. Produced via immunoSEQ multiplex PCR; TCRdb's table is partial and in-frame only. The table has about 71,000 clones, about 94% seen once. The source was CD4+ or CD8+ T cells sorted from blood, collected in a trial of the OX40 agonist ivuxolimab. The receptors originated from an adult with an advanced solid tumor such as melanoma, head and neck, liver or kidney cancer.

The chain links TRBV5-1 to TRBJ2-1; 12 bases map to TRBD2. Germline loops: CDR1 SGHRS, CDR2 YFSETQ. This CDR3 spans 15 amino acids. V was clipped by 4 bases and J by 7 bases; unmatched bases: 6. The CDR3 protein is CASSTRTSGMNEQFF. The CDR3 coding sequence is TGCGCCAGCAGCACAAGGACTAGCGGGATGAATGAGCAGTTCTTC.

The chain joins TRBV5-6 to TRBJ2-5, with D perhaps TRBD2 (6 bases). Per germline, CDR1 SGHDT and CDR2 YYEEEE. The CDR3 totals 16 residues. The V gene lost 4 bases and the J gene lost 0 bases, with 16 bases spanning the gap. CDR3 loop: CASSPPGRTYQETQYF. CDR3 DNA sequence: TGTGCCAGCAGCCCCCCCGGGAGAACGTACCAAGAGACCCAGTACTTC. The variable domain in full, with the rest retrieved from reference TRBV5-6 and TRBJ2-5, is DAGVTQSPTHLIKTRGQQVTLRCSPKSGHDTVSWYQQALGQGPQFIFQYYEEEERQRGNFPDRFSGHQFPNYSSELNVNALLLGDSALYLCASSPPGRTYQETQYFGPGTRLLVL.

This clone was observed a single time. The chain links TRBV6-5 to TRBJ2-7, with 11 bases that match TRBD2. The CDR3 spans 16 residues. V dropped 2 bases and J dropped 4; count of bases not matched to a gene: 7. Germline V CDR1 and CDR2: MNHEY, SVGAGI. CDR3 sequence (DNA): TGTGCCAGCAGTTACGACACTAGCGGGAGTAGGTACGAGCAGTACTTC. Protein sequence: CASSYDTSGSRYEQYF.

This rearrangement joins TRBV15 to TRBJ2-7, with a weak D call TRBD1 (5 bases). The germline V gene has CDR1 LNHNV and CDR2 YYDKDF (reference sequence). The V end lost 2 bases, the J end lost 5 bases, and 13 bases lay between the germline ends. The CDR3 is 14 amino acids. The CDR3 DNA is TGTGCCACCAGCAGATCAGACTGGGGCCACGAGCAGTACTTC. Encoded protein: CATSRSDWGHEQYF.

V gene TRBV7-9 combines with J gene TRBJ1-2; 7 nucleotides agree with TRBD1. The CDR3 contains 14 residues. In germline, CDR1 is SEHNR, CDR2 FQNEAQ (reference sequence). The J segment lost 3 bases and the V segment lost 3 bases, leaving 4 bases of the junction unmatched. The CDR3 DNA follows: TGTGCCAGCAGCTTCGGAGGACAGGACTATGGCTACACCTTC. Amino acids: CASSFGGQDYGYTF. The entire variable domain, with the rest obtained from reference TRBV7-9 and TRBJ1-2, is as follows: DTGVSQNPRHKITKRGQNVTFRCDPISEHNRLYWYRQTLGQGPEFLTYFQNEAQLEKSRLLSDRFSAERPKGSFSTLEIQRTEQGDSAMYLCASSFGGQDYGYTFGSGTRLTVV.

This chain links TRBV15 with TRBJ2-1; 8 bases line up with TRBD2. J lost 8 bases, V lost 0 bases, and 9 bases had no gene match. The germline CDR1 and CDR2 sequences are LNHNV and YYDKDF (reference sequence). This CDR3 is 16 amino acids long. The DNA for the CDR3 is TGTGCCACCAGCAGAGAGGGAGGAACTAGCGGATATGAGCAGTTCTTC. It yields the protein CATSREGGTSGYEQFF.

The genes are TRBV9 and TRBJ2-3; 12 nucleotides align to TRBD2. Germline V gives CDR1 SGDLS, CDR2 YYNGEE. The CDR3 has 18 residues. With V trimmed by 0 bases and J by 5 bases, 10 bases remained unmatched. For the CDR3, the DNA is TGTGCCAGCAGCGTAGGCCCCGCTAGCGGGGGGGCGATAGATACGCAGTATTTT. This sequence encodes CASSVGPASGGAIDTQYF.

V and J are TRBV28 and TRBJ2-1, with D possibly TRBD2 on 6 matching bases. The CDR3 sequence is 15 residues long. V lost 3 bases and J 8 bases, leaving 17 bases between the germline ends. Per the germline V gene, CDR1 is MDHEN and CDR2 is SYDVKM. The chain's CDR3 is CASSLRGAPTHEQFF. CDR3 nucleotide sequence: TGTGCCAGCAGTTTGCGGGGTGCACCCACCCATGAGCAGTTCTTC.

The J gene is TRBJ2-1, the V gene TRBV4-3; D uncertain. This CDR3 is 16 amino acids long. The V gene's germline CDR1 is LGHNA and CDR2 YSLEER. V was shortened by 1 base and J by 1 base, with 11 bases between the two germline ends. CDR3 DNA: TGCGCCAGCAGCCAAGGGGCACTAACGTCCTACAATGAGCAGTTCTTC. Protein sequence: CASSQGALTSYNEQFF.

On this clone: One end of the junction varies from germline; a read error may be responsible. The chain uses TRBV7-7 and TRBJ2-2; 10 bases are shared with TRBD1. The CDR3 length is 16 residues. Germline V gene sequence: CDR1 SSHAT, CDR2 FNYEAQ (reference sequence). Here the CDR3 reads CASSPRQGANTGELFF. Here the CDR3 DNA reads TGTGCTAGCAGCCCCCGACAGGGGGCCAACACCGGGGAGCTGTTTTTT.

The genes are TRBV4-3 and TRBJ1-1, with 8 bases aligning to TRBD1. The V segment lost 4 bases and the J segment 1 base; nucleotides outside the gene matches: 2. The CDR3 runs 14 residues. The V gene's germline CDR1 is LGHNA and CDR2 YSLEER. This CDR3 is CASSLGQGNTEAFF. CDR3 in DNA: TGCGCCAGCAGCCTCGGACAGGGGAACACTGAAGCTTTCTTT.

The count of this clone is one. The rearrangement links TRBV27 to TRBJ2-7; 11 bases match TRBD2. CDR3 length equals 15 residues. V lost 2 bases, J lost 2 bases, and 2 bases stayed unmatched. Germline assignment: CDR1 MNHEY and CDR2 SMNVEV (reference sequence). CDR3 region: CASSLASGGTYEQYF. The CDR3 region has the DNA TGTGCCAGCAGTTTAGCTAGCGGGGGGACCTACGAGCAGTACTTC.

V gene TRBV19 combines with J gene TRBJ2-3, with D uncertain. Germline values: CDR1 LNHDA, CDR2 SQIVND (reference sequence). The CDR3 is 16 residues long. V was clipped by 0 bases and J by 0 bases, with 10 bases between them. The chain's CDR3 is CASSIERESSTDTQYF. CDR3 nucleotides: TGTGCCAGTAGTATAGAGAGAGAATCTAGCACAGATACGCAGTATTTT.

CDR3 DNA sequence: TGTGCCAGCAGCCCCCGGGGCTCGGGCACTGAAGCTTTCTTT. Protein: CASSPRGSGTEAFF. The genes are TRBV9 and TRBJ1-1, with D perhaps TRBD1 (5 bases). V was trimmed by 4 bases and J by 4 bases, leaving 14 bases between them. The germline V gene has CDR1 SGDLS and CDR2 YYNGEE. The CDR3 consists of 14 residues.

The rearrangement joins TRBV27 to TRBJ1-2; no definite D call. Germline V gives CDR1 MNHEY, CDR2 SMNVEV (reference sequence). V was cut by 0 bases and J by 1 base, with 6 bases left in between. The CDR3 consists of 14 residues. CDR3 sequence (DNA): TGTGCCAGCAGTTTATCTACGGGTAACTATGGCTACACCTTC. It codes for CASSLSTGNYGYTF.

This clone was seen just once. This chain connects TRBV27 to TRBJ2-7; a possible D gene is TRBD1 (6 bases). The CDR3 has 14 amino acids. V shed 5 bases and J shed 4 bases, with 15 bases lying between them. Germline CDR1 reads MNHEY; CDR2 reads SMNVEV (reference sequence). The CDR3 bases are TGTGCCAGCAGTCCCACGACAGGCCCATACGAGCAGTACTTC. Its translation is CASSPTTGPYEQYF.

The genes are TRBV9 and TRBJ2-1, with D possibly being TRBD1 or TRBD2 (5 bases each). Trimming removed 6 bases from V and 0 bases from J, with 10 bases in between. The CDR3 contains 14 residues. Germline V gene data show CDR1 as SGDLS and CDR2 as YYNGEE. CDR3 amino acids: CASTLGGSYNEQFF. The CDR3 DNA follows: TGTGCCAGCACGCTTGGGGGCTCCTACAATGAGCAGTTCTTC.

J is TRBJ1-1 and V is TRBV5-1; the match to TRBD1 covers 7 bases. Germline V gene sequence: CDR1 SGHRS, CDR2 YFSETQ. V shed 5 bases and J 4 bases; nucleotides not matched to a gene: 11. This CDR3 has 15 residues. For the CDR3, the DNA is TGCGCCAGCAGGAATACAGGGGATTCCGGCACTGAAGCTTTCTTT. Protein sequence: CASRNTGDSGTEAFF.

The V gene is TRBV5-6, the J gene TRBJ2-7, with TRBD2 matching 14 bases. The CDR3 contains 15 residues. Germline V gives CDR1 SGHDT, CDR2 YYEEEE. J lost 4 bases, V lost 2 bases, and 2 bases had no gene match. CDR3 nucleotides: TGTGCCAGCAGCTTCGGGACTAGCGGGGGTTACGAGCAGTACTTC. The encoded protein is CASSFGTSGGYEQYF.